This paragraph reports one TCR beta chain. The record originates from a study of shared clonotypes between healthy human individuals. Germline-derived CDR1 and CDR2 are SGHDT and YYEEEE. The CDR3 runs 13 residues. V dropped 1 base and J dropped 8 bases, with 10 bases sitting between them. In replicate PCRs of sorted subsets, about 200 ng DNA, roughly 27,000 T cell genomes, was used. The repertoire was sequenced with immunoSEQ multiplex PCR; TCRdb's copy has only in-frame clones and lacks some. The sample shows about 1.1 million clones, around 77% of them seen only once. The chain links TRBV5-6 to TRBJ1-3, with D possibly being TRBD1 (6 bases). The receptor's source is a man in his late teens or twenties in good health. Some clones in this sample may be carry-over from other donors' samples. The sequencing sample was made of memory CD4+ T cells from PBMCs. Subset defined: CD45RA-negative fraction. CDR3 region: CASSLQGRDTIYF. The CDR3 DNA reads as TGTGCCAGCAGCTTGCAGGGGAGGGACACCATATATTTT. The whole variable domain, filled in from reference TRBV5-6 and TRBJ1-3, reads DAGVTQSPTHLIKTRGQQVTLRCSPKSGHDTVSWYQQALGQGPQFIFQYYEEEERQRGNFPDRFSGHQFPNYSSELNVNALLLGDSALYLCASSLQGRDTIYFGEGSWLTVV.